This T cell receptor (beta chain) was captured by sequencing in a study of T cell repertoires in cytomegalovirus infection. The overall study: Indicated by public TCR beta signatures were CMV infection and matching HLA type.

On this clonotype itself: The antigen is unknown.

MiXCR was run by TCRdb on the reads, yielding one entry per CDR3 protein. The table has about 740,000 distinct CDR3 sequences, roughly 36% seen once. This CDR3 has 11 residues. V was cut by 3 bases and J by 8 bases, with 6 bases left in between. Germline CDR1 reads SGHVT; CDR2 reads SQSDAQ. Findings of the study overall: The response measured ex vivo was dominated by TCR beta clonotypes (HLA-C-restricted and CMV-specific). Totalled public TCR beta family frequency picked out people who carried CMV plus the relevant HLA.

V is TRBV7-4 and J is TRBJ2-3; D unclear. Source material: PBMCs. The receptor was isolated from a human donor in good health (CMV status not recorded). Some clones in this sample may be carry-over from other donors' samples. CDR3 protein: CASSFVGTQYF. The CDR3 DNA is TGTGCCAGCAGCTTCGTCGGTACGCAGTATTTT.